The rows below give T cell receptor beta chains drawn from one sample of a study of shared clonotypes between healthy human individuals. The repertoire was sequenced with immunoSEQ multiplex PCR; TCRdb's copy has only in-frame clones and lacks some. The table lists about 530,000 clones, 90% to 96% of them singletons. Source material: naive CD4+ T cells sorted from blood. The receptors stem from a woman aged 25 to 39 in good health. CDR3s leave out the opening cysteine and the closing phenylalanine or tryptophan.

>TRBJ2-3|TRBV13
ASSLGAETDTQY
>.|TRBV27
ASSLKGALYEQY
>TRBJ1-2|TRBV5-4
ASNDQVNYGYT
>TRBJ2-7|TRBV6-5
ASSYGDRGDYEQY
>TRBJ1-1|TRBV5-4
ASSTRTGAMTEAF
>TRBJ1-1|TRBV29-1
SVESRPGTEHERWCTEAF
>TRBJ1-3|TRBV27
ASSLRHSGNTIY
>TRBJ1-4|TRBV5-1
ATTAGGTTNEKLF
>TRBJ1-6|TRBV5-1
ASTGTGENSPLH
>TRBJ1-2|TRBV7-2
ASSPSVGNGYT
>TRBJ2-3|TRBV9
ASSVATTGGNQDTQY
>TRBJ2-1|TRBV11-2
ASSFSSDSYNEQF
>TRBJ2-1|TRBV6-6
ASSSLAGFDEQF
>TRBJ1-1|TRBV11-2
ASSLGTNTEAF
>TRBJ1-2|TRBV6-5
ASSYGQDFYGYT
>TRBJ2-7|TRBV27
ASKLQEDRAEQY
>TRBJ2-1|TRBV29-1
SVRTFSSSEQF
>TRBJ2-7|TRBV19
ASSQGHTLLGIYEQY
>TRBJ1-1|TRBV6-4
ASRQGIIEAF
>TRBJ2-1|TRBV5-5
ASSLDASSYNEQF
>TRBJ2-7|TRBV28
ASSFGQPTGEQY
>TRBJ2-2|TRBV28
ASRTLWGTRGTGELF
>TRBJ2-5|TRBV2
ASGGGTSGKETQY
>TRBJ2-2|TRBV18
ASSPPSWGELF
>TRBJ2-1|TRBV7-2
ASSLEAGVGYNEQF
>TRBJ1-4|TRBV28
ASRGPGQGREKLF
>.|TRBV7-9
ASSHAYEQY
>TRBJ1-1|TRBV20-1
SARMTTEAF
>TRBJ1-5|TRBV19
ASSIGGQHNQPQH
>TRBJ2-7|TRBV6-5
ASSSLRQGHEQY
>TRBJ2-6|TRBV5-4
ASSDVGFGANVLT
>TRBJ1-6|TRBV23-1
ASSQSDDSPLH
>TRBJ1-1|TRBV19
ASSMGPTRDGNTEAF
>TRBJ2-7|TRBV28
AAEGEGSGEQY
>TRBJ2-7|TRBV4-1
ASSQELLLASYEQY
>TRBJ1-4|TRBV10-3
AISESKGSGEKLF
>TRBJ2-3|TRBV15
ATSRDVPDTQY
>TRBJ2-3|TRBV5-1
ASRSGTSSDTQY
>TRBJ1-5|TRBV6-5
ASSPHLNQPQH
>TRBJ2-7|TRBV7-2
ASSLALFGFRFHEQY
>TRBJ1-1|TRBV27
ASKTKGLESTEAF
>TRBJ2-7|TRBV6-5
ASSYSGGQGAYEQY
>TRBJ2-7|TRBV5-1
ASSSGLASYEQY
>TRBJ2-7|TRBV27
ASSSQGRSYEQY
>TRBJ1-3|TRBV9
ASSDKTGSGNTIY
>TRBJ2-7|TRBV4-1
ASSHRTGRSYEQY